These 9 T cell receptor beta chains share one sample of origin, sequenced in a study of beta chain features in type 1 diabetes. Every bit of the isolated RNA underwent reverse transcription, so sequencing read expressed TCRB transcripts. Sequenced by immunoSEQ multiplex PCR; TCRdb stores in-frame clones only, minus some. The sample consists of 450,000 to 600,000 clones, approximately 31% of them appearing once. The sequencing input was naive CD4+ T cells from blood. Receptors originate from a man aged 18 to 29 in good health.

This clone showed up just a few times. The rearrangement links TRBV5-6 to TRBJ2-3; 9 bases match TRBD2. Germline lookup yields CDR1 SGHDT and CDR2 YYEEEE. The J segment lost 1 base and the V segment lost 4 bases, leaving 4 bases of the junction unmatched. This CDR3 comprises 15 residues. CDR3 region: CASSPIAGGTDTQYF. DNA of the CDR3: TGTGCCAGCAGCCCGATAGCGGGGGGCACAGATACGCAGTATTTT. The full variable domain, in which reference TRBV5-6 and TRBJ2-3 provide the parts outside the CDR3, is DAGVTQSPTHLIKTRGQQVTLRCSPKSGHDTVSWYQQALGQGPQFIFQYYEEEERQRGNFPDRFSGHQFPNYSSELNVNALLLGDSALYLCASSPIAGGTDTQYFGPGTRLTVL.

This clone occurred a few times. This chain links TRBV5-6 with TRBJ2-5, with D unresolved. Looked up from germline, CDR1 is SGHDT and CDR2 is YYEEEE. V was cut by 4 bases and J by 1 base, with 11 bases left in between. This CDR3 comprises 14 residues. The CDR3 bases are TGTGCCAGCAGCCCTAGACGGATCCAAGAGACCCAGTACTTC. It is translated as CASSPRRIQETQYF.

The chain recombines TRBV6-1 with TRBJ1-5, with D possibly TRBD1 on 6 matching bases. Between the trimmed V and J ends, which lost 8 bases and 4 bases, there was a span of 12 bases. Per the germline V gene, CDR1 is MNHNS and CDR2 is SASEGT. The CDR3 has 13 amino acids. The CDR3 DNA sequence: TGTGCCAGCGGCGGACAGACTAATCAGCCCCAGCATTTT. Protein product: CASGGQTNQPQHF.

The V and J genes are TRBV7-9 and TRBJ2-2, with 14 bases matching TRBD2. The germline V gene encodes CDR1 SEHNR and CDR2 FQNEAQ (reference sequence). This CDR3 has 18 amino acids. Trimming cost V 6 bases and J 1 base; bases outside gene matches: 7. The DNA for the CDR3 is TGTGCCAGCAGGCGGCGACTAGCGGGAGGGCAGAACACCGGGGAGCTGTTTTTT. Its protein is CASRRRLAGGQNTGELFF.

CDR3 amino acids: CAWSGEQGRTDTQYF. DNA of the CDR3: TGTGCCTGGAGTGGAGAGCAGGGGCGTACAGATACGCAGTATTTT. The chain links TRBV30 to TRBJ2-3; D might be TRBD1 (6 bases). V was trimmed by 1 base and J by 3 bases, leaving 14 bases between them. Germline V gene lookup returns CDR1 GTSNPN and CDR2 SVGIG (reference sequence). The CDR3 has 15 amino acids.

This sequence joins TRBV28 and TRBJ2-1; D is unresolved. Germline loops: CDR1 MDHEN, CDR2 SYDVKM. The CDR3 length is 17 residues. V was clipped by 4 bases and J by 0 bases, with 16 bases between them. CDR3 nucleotide sequence: TGTGCCAGCAGTTCCCCCCGAAGCAGAAGCTCCTACAATGAGCAGTTCTTC. Translating it yields CASSSPRSRSSYNEQFF.

V is TRBV11-2 and J is TRBJ2-3; 9 bases are shared with TRBD2. Germline assignment: CDR1 SGHAT and CDR2 FQNNGV. V shed 4 bases and J 4 bases; nucleotides not matched to a gene: 6. The CDR3 totals 15 residues. The CDR3 DNA reads as TGTGCCAGCAGCTCTCCGGGACTAGCTGCAGATACGCAGTATTTT. The encoded protein is CASSSPGLAADTQYF.

This sequence joins TRBV6-5 and TRBJ2-3, with TRBD2 matching over 12 bases. V trimming: 0 bases; J trimming: 4 bases; junction bases outside the gene matches: 2. The CDR3 has 16 amino acids. CDR1 MNHEY and CDR2 SVGAGI come from the germline V gene. The CDR3 DNA is TGTGCCAGCAGTTACTCGACTAGCGGGAGCCCAGATACGCAGTATTTT. Protein product: CASSYSTSGSPDTQYF.

The chain links TRBV7-2 to TRBJ2-3; no firm D call. CDR1 is SGHTA and CDR2 is FQGNSA in the germline V gene. Trimming left V 2 bases short and J 6 bases short, with 18 bases between. The CDR3 sequence is 16 residues long. In DNA form, the CDR3 reads TGTGCCAGCAGCTTATCAGTAGCAGGATCATGGGATACGCAGTATTTT. Amino acid sequence: CASSLSVAGSWDTQYF.